This TCR beta chain was observed in a study of T cells in Graves' hyperthyroidism and ophthalmopathy. Broader study findings: Stable hyperthyroidism and ophthalmopathy were separated using 13 V-J signatures.

As regards this clonotype: The antigen remains undetermined.

It was RNA transcripts that yielded the amplified TCR beta CDR3 regions. TCR CDR3 regions were first amplified by RT-PCR with HTBI primers. TCRdb re-called the multiplex PCR reads through MiXCR, storing one row per CDR3 protein. The sample records about 420,000 distinct CDR3 sequences, about 15% being singletons. V was shortened by 2 bases and J by 8 bases, with 6 bases between the two germline ends. From germline, CDR1 is SEHNR and CDR2 FQNEAQ (reference sequence). The CDR3 is 11 amino acids. The V gene is TRBV7-9, the J gene TRBJ1-1; D is ambiguous. This clonotype was obtained from a woman between 18 and 29 years old with Graves' hyperthyroidism. Material: blood. The CDR3 spells CASSLSQEAFF. CDR3 DNA: TGTGCCAGCAGCTTATCGCAGGAAGCTTTCTTT. Filled out from reference TRBV7-9 and TRBJ1-1, the complete variable domain reads DTGVSQNPRHKITKRGQNVTFRCDPISEHNRLYWYRQTLGQGPEFLTYFQNEAQLEKSRLLSDRFSAERPKGSFSTLEIQRTEQGDSAMYLCASSLSQEAFFGQGTRLTVV.